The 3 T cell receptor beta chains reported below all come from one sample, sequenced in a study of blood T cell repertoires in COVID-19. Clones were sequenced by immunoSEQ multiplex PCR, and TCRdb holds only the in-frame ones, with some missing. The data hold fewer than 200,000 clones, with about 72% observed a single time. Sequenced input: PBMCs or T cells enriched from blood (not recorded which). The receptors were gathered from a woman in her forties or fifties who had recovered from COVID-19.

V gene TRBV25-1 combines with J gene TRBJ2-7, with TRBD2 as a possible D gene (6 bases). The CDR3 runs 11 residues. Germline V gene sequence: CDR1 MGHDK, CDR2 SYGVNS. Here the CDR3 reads CGRVSSYEQYF. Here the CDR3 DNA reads TGTGGGAGGGTTAGCTCCTACGAGCAGTACTTC.

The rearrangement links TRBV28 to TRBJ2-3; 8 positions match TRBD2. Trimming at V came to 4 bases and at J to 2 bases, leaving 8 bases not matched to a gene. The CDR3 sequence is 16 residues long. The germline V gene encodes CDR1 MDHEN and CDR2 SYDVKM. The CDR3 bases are TGTGCCAGCAGTTCGGGAAGCGGGAGCGACACAGATACGCAGTATTTT. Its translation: CASSSGSGSDTDTQYF.

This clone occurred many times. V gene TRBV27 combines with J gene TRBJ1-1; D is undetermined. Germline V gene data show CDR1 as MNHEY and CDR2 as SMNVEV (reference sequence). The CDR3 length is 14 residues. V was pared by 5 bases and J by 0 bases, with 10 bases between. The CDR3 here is CASSPMAMNTEAFF. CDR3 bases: TGTGCCAGCAGTCCCATGGCCATGAACACTGAAGCTTTCTTT.